Reported below is one T cell receptor (beta chain). This sample stems from a study of tumor and adjacent non-tumor tissue in lung cancer. No cell sorting was done before RNA was extracted from the tissue. The germline gives CDR1 SQVTM, CDR2 ANQGSEA. With 6 bases clipped from V and 6 bases from J, the junction kept 12 bases outside the gene matches. There are 14 residues in the CDR3. A modified ARM-PCR protocol with three rounds of nested PCR amplified TCRbeta. A single record per CDR3 protein comes from TCRdb applying MiXCR to the multiplex PCR reads. The profile shows some 78,000 distinct CDR3 sequences, 75% to 90% of them singletons.

V usage is TRBV29-1 and J usage is TRBJ2-7, with 9 bases fitting TRBD1. The receptor comes from a woman aged 45-65 years with non-small cell lung cancer. Sequenced: lung tumor tissue. The CDR3 sequence: CSVVRTGVVGEQYF. CDR3 coding DNA: TGCAGCGTCGTAAGGACAGGGGTCGTTGGCGAGCAGTACTTC.